A selection of T cell receptor beta chains follows, all from one sample in a study of regulatory and conventional T cells in RAG deficiency. The table came from immunoSEQ multiplex PCR; TCRdb's copy has only in-frame clones and leaves some out. The data show fewer than 40,000 clones, with 76% seen just once and around 3.4% held by the top ten. A further study also used this sample, focusing on regulatory T cells.

Sequencing used CD4+ effector T cells sorted from blood. These receptors came from a human donor in good health. Each CDR3 is given with its conserved first and last residue. The D gene is left open where the match is weak. Only part of the rows carry a size: once, few, many, or a class if the clone is expanded.

V: TRBV5-4
J: TRBJ1-3
D: -
size: -
CDR3: CASSSTVSGNTIYF
DNA: TGTGCCAGCAGCTCGACAGTCTCTGGAAACACCATATATTTT

V: TRBV9
J: TRBJ2-1
D: TRBD2
size: -
CDR3: CASSVSGGPNNEQFF
DNA: TGTGCCAGCAGCGTAAGCGGGGGGCCAAACAATGAGCAGTTCTTC

V: TRBV15
J: TRBJ2-5
D: -
size: -
CDR3: CATSRDRSQETQYF
DNA: TGTGCCACCAGCAGAGATCGAAGCCAGGAGACCCAGTACTTC

V: TRBV18
J: TRBJ2-7
D: TRBD2
size: -
CDR3: CASSQLLAGSSTYEQYF
DNA: TGTGCCAGCTCACAATTACTAGCGGGGTCCTCAACCTACGAGCAGTACTTC

V: TRBV28
J: TRBJ2-1
D: TRBD2
size: -
CDR3: CATSGAGMINEQFF
DNA: TGTGCCACCTCTGGAGCGGGGATGATAAATGAGCAGTTCTTC

V: TRBV5-1
J: TRBJ2-7
D: -
size: -
CDR3: CASSSVGSSYEQYF
DNA: TGCGCCAGCAGCTCCGTGGGCAGCTCCTACGAGCAGTACTTC

V: TRBV5-6
J: TRBJ2-5
D: TRBD1
size: -
CDR3: CASSFRTGTKYQETQYF
DNA: TGTGCCAGCAGCTTCCGGACAGGGACGAAGTACCAAGAGACCCAGTACTTC

V: TRBV5-1
J: TRBJ1-1
D: -
size: -
CDR3: CASSEDTEAFF
DNA: TGCGCCAGCAGCGAGGACACTGAAGCTTTCTTT

V: TRBV4-1
J: TRBJ2-5
D: -
size: -
CDR3: CASSQPLQETQYF
DNA: TGCGCCAGCAGCCAACCACTCCAAGAGACCCAGTACTTC

V: TRBV5-6
J: TRBJ1-2
D: TRBD1
size: few
CDR3: CASSSVSTGGAGGYTF
DNA: TGTGCCAGCAGCTCCGTATCGACAGGGGGCGCGGGTGGCTACACCTTC

V: TRBV9
J: TRBJ2-1
D: -
size: -
CDR3: CASSPRTYNEQFF
DNA: TGTGCCAGCAGCCCTAGGACCTACAATGAGCAGTTCTTC

V: TRBV28
J: TRBJ1-2
D: TRBD1
size: -
CDR3: CASSLGTGRYGYTF
DNA: TGTGCCAGCAGCCTTGGGACAGGAAGATATGGCTACACCTTC

V: TRBV6-6
J: TRBJ1-5
D: TRBD1
size: -
CDR3: CASGDRVNQPQHF
DNA: TGTGCCAGCGGTGACAGGGTCAATCAGCCCCAGCATTTT

V: TRBV5-4
J: TRBJ2-5
D: TRBD2
size: -
CDR3: CASSQLAGGNQETQYF
DNA: TGTGCCAGCAGCCAGCTAGCGGGGGGCAACCAAGAGACCCAGTACTTC

V: TRBV5-1
J: TRBJ2-2
D: -
size: -
CDR3: CASSLVTGPTGELFF
DNA: TGCGCCAGCAGCTTGGTTACAGGGCCCACCGGGGAGCTGTTTTTT

V: TRBV7-9
J: TRBJ1-1
D: -
size: -
CDR3: CASSSGELVGTEAFF
DNA: TGTGCCAGCAGCTCCGGCGAGCTGGTGGGAACTGAAGCTTTCTTT

V: TRBV10-3
J: TRBJ2-7
D: TRBD2
size: -
CDR3: CAISEGRGAPYEQYF
DNA: TGTGCCATCAGTGAAGGGCGGGGGGCCCCCTACGAGCAGTACTTC

V: TRBV7-2
J: TRBJ1-2
D: -
size: once
CDR3: CASSLRQDNGYTF
DNA: TGTGCCAGCAGCTTACGCCAGGATAATGGCTACACCTTC

V: TRBV5-8
J: TRBJ2-5
D: TRBD2
size: -
CDR3: CASSLAGRGGQETQYF
DNA: TGTGCCAGCAGCTTGGCAGGGCGGGGGGGCCAAGAGACCCAGTACTTC

V: TRBV9
J: TRBJ1-6
D: TRBD1
size: few
CDR3: CASSLGDRGMDSPLHF
DNA: TGTGCCAGCAGCTTAGGCGACAGGGGGATGGATTCACCCCTCCACTTT

V: TRBV6-4
J: TRBJ2-2
D: -
size: -
CDR3: CASSDSWFTGELFF
DNA: TGTGCCAGCAGTGACTCGTGGTTCACCGGGGAGCTGTTTTTT

V: TRBV5-4
J: TRBJ1-1
D: TRBD1
size: -
CDR3: CASSLITGQGGTEAFF
DNA: TGTGCCAGCAGCCTAATTACGGGACAGGGTGGAACTGAAGCTTTCTTT

V: TRBV29-1
J: TRBJ1-5
D: -
size: -
CDR3: CSVAGTNNQPQHF
DNA: TGCAGCGTTGCAGGGACGAACAATCAGCCCCAGCATTTT

V: TRBV27
J: TRBJ1-2
D: -
size: -
CDR3: CASSYPPPGTYGYTF
DNA: TGTGCCAGCAGTTATCCCCCCCCGGGGACCTATGGCTACACCTTC

V: TRBV5-4
J: TRBJ2-7
D: -
size: -
CDR3: CASYLGASGEQYF
DNA: TGTGCCAGTTACTTAGGCGCCAGCGGGGAGCAGTACTTC

V: TRBV27
J: TRBJ1-1
D: TRBD1
size: -
CDR3: CASSGRGLLNTEAFF
DNA: TGTGCCAGCAGCGGCAGGGGGCTCTTGAACACTGAAGCTTTCTTT

V: TRBV11-3
J: TRBJ1-1
D: -
size: -
CDR3: CASSLSGTNTEAFF
DNA: TGTGCCAGCAGCTTAAGTGGCACCAACACTGAAGCTTTCTTT

V: TRBV18
J: TRBJ2-7
D: TRBD1
size: -
CDR3: CASMGQVASEQYF
DNA: TGTGCCAGCATGGGACAGGTAGCCTCCGAGCAGTACTTC

V: TRBV5-4
J: TRBJ1-1
D: -
size: -
CDR3: CASSLAKGGTEAFF
DNA: TGTGCCAGCAGCTTGGCGAAGGGGGGCACTGAAGCTTTCTTT

V: TRBV5-1
J: TRBJ1-1
D: -
size: -
CDR3: CASRERGMNTEAFF
DNA: TGCGCCAGCAGAGAAAGGGGTATGAACACTGAAGCTTTCTTT

V: TRBV25-1
J: TRBJ2-1
D: -
size: once
CDR3: CASSSARGQPGSYNEQFF
DNA: TGTGCCAGCAGTTCGGCCCGCGGACAACCGGGCTCCTACAATGAGCAGTTCTTC

V: TRBV5-6
J: TRBJ2-7
D: -
size: -
CDR3: CASSVYGTGNWAYEQYF
DNA: TGTGCCAGCAGCGTCTACGGGACTGGCAATTGGGCCTACGAGCAGTACTTC

V: TRBV7-2
J: TRBJ1-5
D: -
size: -
CDR3: CASSLLHQGPQHF
DNA: TGTGCCAGCAGCCTCTTGCACCAAGGGCCCCAGCATTTT

V: TRBV9
J: TRBJ2-4
D: TRBD2
size: -
CDR3: CASSVASGGGDIQYF
DNA: TGTGCCAGCAGCGTTGCTAGCGGGGGTGGGGACATTCAGTACTTC

V: TRBV6-6
J: TRBJ1-2
D: TRBD1
size: -
CDR3: CASSYWDRGGGYTF
DNA: TGTGCCAGCAGTTACTGGGACAGGGGAGGTGGCTACACCTTC

V: TRBV19
J: TRBJ1-4
D: -
size: once
CDR3: CASSIVDATNEKLFF
DNA: TGTGCCAGTAGTATAGTAGACGCAACTAATGAAAAACTGTTTTTT

V: TRBV7-2
J: TRBJ1-1
D: TRBD1
size: -
CDR3: CASSLEYPTGGINTEAFF
DNA: TGTGCCAGCAGCTTAGAGTACCCTACAGGGGGCATAAACACTGAAGCTTTCTTT

V: TRBV18
J: TRBJ1-2
D: TRBD1
size: -
CDR3: CASSLQGHYGYTF
DNA: TGTGCCAGCTCATTACAGGGGCACTATGGCTACACCTTC

V: TRBV19
J: TRBJ2-7
D: TRBD1
size: -
CDR3: CASSFLDRGQNEQYF
DNA: TGTGCCAGTAGTTTCCTGGACAGGGGCCAGAACGAGCAGTACTTC